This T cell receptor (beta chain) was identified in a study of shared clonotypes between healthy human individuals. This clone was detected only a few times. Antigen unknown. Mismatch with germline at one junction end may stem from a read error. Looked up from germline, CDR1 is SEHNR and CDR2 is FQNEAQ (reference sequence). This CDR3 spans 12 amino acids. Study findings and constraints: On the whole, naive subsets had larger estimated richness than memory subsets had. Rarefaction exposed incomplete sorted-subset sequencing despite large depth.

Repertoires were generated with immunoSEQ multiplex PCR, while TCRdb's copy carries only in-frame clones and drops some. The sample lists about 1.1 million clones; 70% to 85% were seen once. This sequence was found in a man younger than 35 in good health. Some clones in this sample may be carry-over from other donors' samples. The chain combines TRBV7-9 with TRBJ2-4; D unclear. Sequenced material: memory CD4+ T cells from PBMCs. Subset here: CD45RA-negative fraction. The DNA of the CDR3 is TGTGCCAGCAGCTCTGGGGAAGACCGGTATGTCTTC. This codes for CASSSGEDRYVF.